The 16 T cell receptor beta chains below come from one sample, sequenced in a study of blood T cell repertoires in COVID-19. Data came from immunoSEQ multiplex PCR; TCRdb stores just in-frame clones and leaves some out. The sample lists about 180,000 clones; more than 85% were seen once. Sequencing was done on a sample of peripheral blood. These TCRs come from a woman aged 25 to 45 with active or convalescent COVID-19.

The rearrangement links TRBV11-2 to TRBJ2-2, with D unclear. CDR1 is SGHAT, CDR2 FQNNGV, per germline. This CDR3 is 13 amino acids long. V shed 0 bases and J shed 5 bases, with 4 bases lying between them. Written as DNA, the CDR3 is TGTGCCAGCAGCTTAGATAGAACCGGGGAGCTGTTTTTT. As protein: CASSLDRTGELFF.

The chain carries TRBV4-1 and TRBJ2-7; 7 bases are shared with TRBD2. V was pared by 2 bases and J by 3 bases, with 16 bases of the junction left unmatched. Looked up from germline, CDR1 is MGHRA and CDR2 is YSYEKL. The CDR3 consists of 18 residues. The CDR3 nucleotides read TGCGCCAGCAGCCAAAGAAAGGGCCCCGGGACTATCTACTACGAGCAGTACTTC. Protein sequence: CASSQRKGPGTIYYEQYF.

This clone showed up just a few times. The CDR3 DNA follows: TGTGCCAGCAGCTTAATGAGCGGTACCGGGGAGCTGTTTTTT. Protein product: CASSLMSGTGELFF. The V call is TRBV11-3, the J call TRBJ2-2, with a possible D match to TRBD2 (5 bases). There are 14 residues in the CDR3. V shed 2 bases and J shed 5 bases, with 9 bases lying between them. Germline lookup yields CDR1 SGHNT and CDR2 YENEEA.

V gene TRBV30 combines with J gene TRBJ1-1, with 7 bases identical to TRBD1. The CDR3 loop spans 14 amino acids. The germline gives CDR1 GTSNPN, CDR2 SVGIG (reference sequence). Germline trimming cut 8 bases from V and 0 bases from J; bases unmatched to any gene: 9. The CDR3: CALSATGLNTEAFF. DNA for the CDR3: TGTGCCCTTTCCGCGACAGGGCTGAACACTGAAGCTTTCTTT.

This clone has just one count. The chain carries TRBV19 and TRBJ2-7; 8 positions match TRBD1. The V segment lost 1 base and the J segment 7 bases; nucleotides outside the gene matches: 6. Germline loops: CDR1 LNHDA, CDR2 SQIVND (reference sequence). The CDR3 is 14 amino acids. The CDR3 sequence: CASSIAGGVGEQYF. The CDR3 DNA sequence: TGTGCCAGTAGTATAGCAGGGGGCGTCGGGGAGCAGTACTTC.

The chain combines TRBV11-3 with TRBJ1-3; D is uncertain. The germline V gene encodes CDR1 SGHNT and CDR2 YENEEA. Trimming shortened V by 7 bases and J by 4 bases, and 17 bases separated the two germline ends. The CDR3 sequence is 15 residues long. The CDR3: CASTPPGGRGNTIYF. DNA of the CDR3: TGTGCCAGCACCCCGCCGGGAGGGCGCGGAAACACCATATATTTT.

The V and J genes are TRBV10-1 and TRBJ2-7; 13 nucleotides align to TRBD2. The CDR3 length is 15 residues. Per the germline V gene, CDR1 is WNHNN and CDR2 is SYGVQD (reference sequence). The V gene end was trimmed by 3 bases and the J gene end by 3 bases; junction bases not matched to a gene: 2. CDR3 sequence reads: CASSDRTSGSYEQYF. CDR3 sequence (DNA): TGCGCCAGCAGTGACCGGACTAGCGGGAGCTACGAGCAGTACTTC.

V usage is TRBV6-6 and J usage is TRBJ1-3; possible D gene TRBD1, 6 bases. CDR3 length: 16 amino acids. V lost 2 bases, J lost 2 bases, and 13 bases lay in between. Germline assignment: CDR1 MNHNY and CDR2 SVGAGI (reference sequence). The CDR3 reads CASSYQGGGTGNTIYF. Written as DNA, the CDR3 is TGTGCCAGCAGTTACCAGGGTGGGGGCACTGGAAACACCATATATTTT.

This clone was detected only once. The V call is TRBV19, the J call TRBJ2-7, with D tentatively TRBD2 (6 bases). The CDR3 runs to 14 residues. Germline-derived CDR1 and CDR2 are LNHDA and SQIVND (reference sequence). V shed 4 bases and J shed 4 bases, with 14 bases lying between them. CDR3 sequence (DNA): TGTGCCAGTAGTAGCTCTGGGGGGTGGTACGAGCAGTACTTC. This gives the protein CASSSSGGWYEQYF.

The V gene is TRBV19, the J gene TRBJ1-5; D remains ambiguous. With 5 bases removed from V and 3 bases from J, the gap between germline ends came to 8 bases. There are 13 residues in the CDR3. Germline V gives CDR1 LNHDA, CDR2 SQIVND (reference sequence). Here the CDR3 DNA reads TGTGCCAGTAGTCCCGGTTTCAATCAGCCCCAGCATTTT. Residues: CASSPGFNQPQHF.

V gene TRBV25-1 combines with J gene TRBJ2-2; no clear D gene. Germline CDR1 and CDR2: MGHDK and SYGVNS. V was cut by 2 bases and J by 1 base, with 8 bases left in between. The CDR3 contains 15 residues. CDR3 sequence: CASSEQFGNTGELFF. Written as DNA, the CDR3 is TGTGCCAGCAGTGAACAGTTTGGGAACACCGGGGAGCTGTTTTTT.

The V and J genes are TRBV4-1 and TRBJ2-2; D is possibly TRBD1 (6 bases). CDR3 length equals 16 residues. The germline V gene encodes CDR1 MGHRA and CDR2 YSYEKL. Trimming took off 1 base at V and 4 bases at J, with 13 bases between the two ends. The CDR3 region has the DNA TGCGCCAGCAGCCAAGGATTGGGGGCCCGCACCGGGGAGCTGTTTTTT. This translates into CASSQGLGARTGELFF.

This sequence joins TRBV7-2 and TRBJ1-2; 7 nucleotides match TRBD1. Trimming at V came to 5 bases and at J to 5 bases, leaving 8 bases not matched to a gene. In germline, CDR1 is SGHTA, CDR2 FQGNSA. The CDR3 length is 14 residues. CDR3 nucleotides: TGTGCCAGCAGCCTAGGACAGGAACCTTATGGCTACACCTTC. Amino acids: CASSLGQEPYGYTF.

In nucleotides, the CDR3 is TGTGCCAGCAGATCATTCGGTGATGGGAGGATTGAAGCTTTCTTT. Its protein product is CASRSFGDGRIEAFF. V gene TRBV28 combines with J gene TRBJ1-1; D not certain. V was shortened by 6 bases and J by 7 bases, with 21 bases between the two germline ends. Germline loops: CDR1 MDHEN, CDR2 SYDVKM. CDR3 length: 15 amino acids.

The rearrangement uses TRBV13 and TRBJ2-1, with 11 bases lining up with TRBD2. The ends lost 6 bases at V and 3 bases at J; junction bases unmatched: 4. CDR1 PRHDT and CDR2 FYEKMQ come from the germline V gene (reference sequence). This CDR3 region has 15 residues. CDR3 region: CASRLTSGGYNEQFF. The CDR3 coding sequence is TGTGCCAGCAGACTTACTAGCGGGGGCTACAATGAGCAGTTCTTC.

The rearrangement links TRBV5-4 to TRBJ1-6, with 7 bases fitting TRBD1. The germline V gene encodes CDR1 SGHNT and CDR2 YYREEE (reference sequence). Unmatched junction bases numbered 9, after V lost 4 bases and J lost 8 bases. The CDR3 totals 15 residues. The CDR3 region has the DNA TGTGCCAGCAGCGTGGGACAGCGAAACCATTCACCCCTCCACTTT. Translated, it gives CASSVGQRNHSPLHF.